The 5 T cell receptor beta chains below all came from one sample that was sequenced in a study of shared clonotypes between healthy human individuals. The method was immunoSEQ multiplex PCR; TCRdb's version includes in-frame clones alone and lacks a portion of them. The repertoire holds some 2,000,000 clones, more than 90% seen once, with approximately 0.13% in the top ten. Sequencing was performed on naive CD4+ T cells sorted from blood. As for subset: CD45RA+ positively selected. The origin of the receptors is a young man in good health.

This sequence joins TRBV11-2 and TRBJ2-4; the D gene is possibly TRBD1 (5 bases). V lost 6 bases, J lost 3 bases, and 15 bases lay in between. The CDR3 spans 15 residues. CDR1 and CDR2 (germline): SGHAT, FQNNGV. The CDR3 loop reads CASRAVGAFKNIQYF. CDR3 sequence (DNA): TGTGCCAGCAGAGCCGTTGGGGCGTTCAAAAACATTCAGTACTTC.

As DNA, the CDR3 is TGTGCCAGCAGTTACCTAGGGGTAACTGAAAAACTGTTTTTT. Its protein product is CASSYLGVTEKLFF. The chain carries TRBV6-5 and TRBJ1-4; D might be TRBD1 (5 bases). V dropped 2 bases and J dropped 7 bases, with 11 bases sitting between them. The germline CDR1 and CDR2 sequences are MNHEY and SVGAGI. The CDR3 contains 14 residues.

The chain uses TRBV6-4 and TRBJ2-5; TRBD1 matches at 9 bases. Unmatched junction bases numbered 6, after V lost 6 bases and J lost 1 base. Germline CDR1 MRHNA, CDR2 SNTAGT. The CDR3 extends over 15 amino acids. The CDR3 DNA reads TGTGCCAGCAGAGTACCGGGACAGGGCCAAGAGACCCAGTACTTC. This sequence encodes CASRVPGQGQETQYF.

This clone came up once. The chain links TRBV7-4 to TRBJ2-4; D is possibly TRBD1 or TRBD2 (5 bases each). Deletions cut 2 bases from V and 0 bases from J, with 11 bases between. Germline CDR1 SGHVT, CDR2 SQSDAQ. The CDR3 contains 16 residues. Written as DNA, the CDR3 is TGTGCCAGCAGCTTACTGGGGGTTCTAGCCAAAAACATTCAGTACTTC. Its protein is CASSLLGVLAKNIQYF.

This sequence joins TRBV5-8 and TRBJ2-5; 13 nucleotides agree with TRBD2. The CDR3 extends over 16 amino acids. CDR1 and CDR2 (germline): SGHTS, YDEGEE. The J segment lost 2 bases and the V segment lost 4 bases, leaving 5 bases of the junction unmatched. The CDR3 DNA sequence: TGTGCCAGCAGCGGCCCGGGACTAGCGGGGCAAGAGACCCAGTACTTC. Translating gives CASSGPGLAGQETQYF.